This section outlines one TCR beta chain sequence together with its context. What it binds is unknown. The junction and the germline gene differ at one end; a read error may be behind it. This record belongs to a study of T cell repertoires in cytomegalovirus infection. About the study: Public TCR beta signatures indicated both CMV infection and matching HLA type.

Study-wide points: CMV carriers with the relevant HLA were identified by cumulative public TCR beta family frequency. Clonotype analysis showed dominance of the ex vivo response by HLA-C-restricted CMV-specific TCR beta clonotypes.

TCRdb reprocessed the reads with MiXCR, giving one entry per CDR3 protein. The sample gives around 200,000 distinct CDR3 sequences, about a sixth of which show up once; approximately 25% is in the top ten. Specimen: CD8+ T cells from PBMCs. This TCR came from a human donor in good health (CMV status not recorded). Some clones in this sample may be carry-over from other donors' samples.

Here the CDR3 DNA reads TGCGCCAGCAGCCAAGATGGGGACGCCTCTGGGGCCAACGGCCTGACTTTC. It specifies CASSQDGDASGANGLTF. The chain uses TRBV4-3 and TRBJ2-6; the D call may be TRBD1 or TRBD2 (5 bases each). The germline gives CDR1 LGHNA, CDR2 YSLEER. The CDR3 consists of 17 residues.